This TCR beta chain was obtained from a study of CD8+ T cells in alopecia areata. Study-level results: Lesional tissue from the scalp (especially in alopecia totalis/universalis) showed higher clonality than normal scalp. Sequences from scalp samples also cover resident alphabeta T cells of normal skin.

The treatment is: oral pan-JAK inhibitor, 5-10 mg twice daily. Once RNA had been extracted, it was reverse transcribed into cDNA to act as the sequencing template. Assay: immunoSEQ multiplex PCR; the TCRdb copy retains only in-frame clones and omits some. The sample shows fewer than 250,000 clones, about three fifths of them seen only once. CDR1 and CDR2 from the germline V gene are ENHRY and SYGVKD. V lost 6 bases to trimming and J lost 6 bases, with 20 bases between them. The CDR3 is 16 residues long. A remark on this clone: Its antigen is unidentified.

The TCR sequence derives from a human donor with alopecia areata. The source was CD4+ T cells sorted from blood, collected at week 24, from a patient treated with tofacitinib. The rearrangement uses TRBV10-3 and TRBJ2-2; TRBD1 or TRBD2 may be the D gene (5 bases each). CDR3 sequence reads: CAISNRGAEVPGELFF. The CDR3 region has the DNA TGTGCCATCAGCAACAGAGGGGCGGAGGTACCCGGGGAGCTGTTTTTT.